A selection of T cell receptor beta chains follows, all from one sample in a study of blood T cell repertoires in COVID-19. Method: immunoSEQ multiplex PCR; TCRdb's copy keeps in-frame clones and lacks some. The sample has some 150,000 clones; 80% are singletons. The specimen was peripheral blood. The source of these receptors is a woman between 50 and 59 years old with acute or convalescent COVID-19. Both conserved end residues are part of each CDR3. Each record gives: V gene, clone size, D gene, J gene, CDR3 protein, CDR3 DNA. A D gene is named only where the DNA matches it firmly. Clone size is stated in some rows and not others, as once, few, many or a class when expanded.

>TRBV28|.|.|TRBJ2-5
CASTIGGQKGETQYF
TGTGCCAGCACCATTGGTGGGCAAAAAGGAGAGACCCAGTACTTC
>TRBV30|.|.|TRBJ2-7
CAWCTGHEGSEQYF
TGTGCCTGGTGTACGGGACACGAGGGATCCGAGCAGTACTTC
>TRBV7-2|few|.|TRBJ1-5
CASSPLRGSNQPQHF
TGTGCCAGCAGTCCTCTCCGGGGTAGCAATCAGCCCCAGCATTTT
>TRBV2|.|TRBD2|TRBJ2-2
CASGGTRAPGELFF
TGTGCCAGTGGTGGGACTAGGGCCCCCGGGGAGCTGTTTTTT
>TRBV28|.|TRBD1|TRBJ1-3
CASSSPGGKSGNTIYF
TGTGCCAGCAGTTCACCAGGGGGCAAGAGTGGAAACACCATATATTTT
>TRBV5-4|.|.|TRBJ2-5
CASSLAGVLETQYF
TGTGCCAGCAGCTTGGCAGGGGTCCTCGAGACCCAGTACTTC
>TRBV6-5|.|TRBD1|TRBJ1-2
CASRNSGTGRDGYTF
TGTGCCAGCAGGAACTCCGGGACAGGGAGAGATGGCTACACCTTC
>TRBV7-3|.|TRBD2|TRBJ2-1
CASSVLAGGYNEQFF
TGTGCCAGCAGCGTTTTAGCGGGGGGATACAATGAGCAGTTCTTC
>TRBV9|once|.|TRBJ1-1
CASSVEVRRDTEAFF
TGTGCCAGCAGCGTAGAAGTCAGGCGGGACACTGAAGCTTTCTTT
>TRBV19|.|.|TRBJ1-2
CASTSTTGTPNYGYTF
TGTGCCAGTACGTCCACGACAGGTACACCTAACTATGGCTACACCTTC
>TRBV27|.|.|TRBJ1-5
CASSLRTDQPQHF
TGTGCCAGCAGTTTACGGACAGACCAGCCCCAGCATTTT
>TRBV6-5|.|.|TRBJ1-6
CASRQTNSPLHF
TGTGCCAGCAGACAGACTAATTCACCCCTCCACTTT
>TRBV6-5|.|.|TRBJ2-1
CASSSQGNEQFF
TGTGCCAGCAGTTCTCAGGGGAATGAGCAGTTCTTC
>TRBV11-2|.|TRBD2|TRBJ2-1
CASSLRYQREQYEQFF
TGTGCCAGCAGCTTGAGGTACCAGCGGGAACAATACGAGCAGTTCTTC
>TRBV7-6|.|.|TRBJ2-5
CASSSGYRGSETQYF
TGTGCCAGCAGCTCCGGTTATAGAGGGTCTGAGACCCAGTACTTC
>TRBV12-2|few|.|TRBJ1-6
CASGGIYNSPLHF
TGTGCAAGCGGAGGGATCTATAATTCACCCCTCCACTTT
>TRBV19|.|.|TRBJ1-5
CASSGGPLAGQPQHF
TGTGCCAGTAGTGGCGGACCCTTAGCGGGTCAGCCCCAGCATTTT
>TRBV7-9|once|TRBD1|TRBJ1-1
CASSSDRGSFF
TGTGCCAGCAGCTCAGACAGGGGTTCATTCTTT
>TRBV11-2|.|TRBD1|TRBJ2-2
CASSLHPGQGNTGELFF
TGTGCCAGCAGCTTACACCCGGGACAGGGAAACACCGGGGAGCTGTTTTTT
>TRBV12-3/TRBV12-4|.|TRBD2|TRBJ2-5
CASSPRGGETQYF
TGTGCCAGCAGCCCCCGGGGAGGGGAGACCCAGTACTTC
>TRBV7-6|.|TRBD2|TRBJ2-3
CASSPRTSGAGTQYF
TGTGCCAGCAGCCCCCGGACTAGCGGGGCAGGTACGCAGTATTTT
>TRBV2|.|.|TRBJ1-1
CASSADREAFF
TGTGCCAGCAGTGCCGACAGGGAAGCTTTCTTT
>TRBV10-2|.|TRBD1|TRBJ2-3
CASTPGQGFADTQYF
TGCGCCAGCACTCCGGGACAGGGGTTTGCAGATACGCAGTATTTT
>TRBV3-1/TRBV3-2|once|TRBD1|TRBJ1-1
CASSPGQGFTEAFF
TGTGCCAGCAGCCCCGGACAGGGGTTCACTGAAGCTTTCTTT
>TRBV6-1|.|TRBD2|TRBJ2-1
CASSLIRGGNEQFF
TGTGCCAGCAGTTTAATCCGCGGGGGCAATGAGCAGTTCTTC
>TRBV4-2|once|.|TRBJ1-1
CASSQQGMNTEAFF
TGTGCCAGCAGCCAACAGGGGATGAACACTGAAGCTTTCTTT
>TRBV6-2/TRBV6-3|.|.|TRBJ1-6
CASSYTRSSYNSPLHF
TGTGCCAGCAGTTACACGCGGAGCTCCTATAATTCACCCCTCCACTTT
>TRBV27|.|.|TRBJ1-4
CASRTGNEKLFF
TGTGCCAGCAGAACAGGCAATGAAAAACTGTTTTTT
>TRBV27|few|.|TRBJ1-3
CASSLSNSGASGNTIYF
TGTGCCAGCAGTTTATCGAACAGTGGGGCCTCTGGAAACACCATATATTTT
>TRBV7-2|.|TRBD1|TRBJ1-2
CASSSSLTGADGYTF
TGTGCCAGCAGCTCCTCATTGACAGGGGCTGATGGCTACACCTTC
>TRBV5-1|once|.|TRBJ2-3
CASSLAFPSTDTQYF
TGCGCCAGCAGCTTGGCCTTCCCGAGCACAGATACGCAGTATTTT
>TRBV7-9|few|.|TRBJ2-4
CASSLDEAGPGVQYF
TGTGCCAGCAGCTTAGATGAGGCGGGCCCAGGGGTTCAGTACTTC
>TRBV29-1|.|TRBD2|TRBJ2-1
CSVNPGGTSGAGEQFF
TGCAGCGTGAACCCTGGGGGGACTAGCGGAGCGGGTGAGCAGTTCTTC
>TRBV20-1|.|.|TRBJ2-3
CRARGPDTQYF
TGCAGGGCCAGGGGTCCAGATACGCAGTATTTT
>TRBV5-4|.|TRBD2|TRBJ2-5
CASTRWGGQETQYF
TGTGCCAGCACCCGGTGGGGGGGACAAGAGACCCAGTACTTC
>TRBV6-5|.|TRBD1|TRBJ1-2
CASSPPGGDGYTF
TGTGCCAGCAGCCCCCCAGGGGGCGATGGCTACACCTTC
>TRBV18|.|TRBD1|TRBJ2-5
CASSPVFGTAQETQYF
TGTGCCAGCTCACCAGTCTTTGGGACAGCTCAAGAGACCCAGTACTTC
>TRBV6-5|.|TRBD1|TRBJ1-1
CASSDRGLVIEAFF
TGTGCCAGCAGCGACAGGGGGCTGGTGATTGAAGCTTTCTTT
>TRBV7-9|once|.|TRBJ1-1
CASSPGGQTTEAFF
TGTGCCAGCAGCCCGGGGGGTCAGACCACTGAAGCTTTCTTT
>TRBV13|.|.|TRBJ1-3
CASSLRRRVSGNTIYF
TGTGCCAGCAGCCTCCGGCGGAGGGTCTCTGGAAACACCATATATTTT
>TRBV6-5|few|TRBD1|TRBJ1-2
CASNVAGGWSGYTF
TGTGCCAGCAATGTGGCAGGGGGCTGGTCGGGCTACACCTTC
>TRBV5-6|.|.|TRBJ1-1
CAGSFTGQGSNTEAFF
TGTGCCGGTTCATTTACAGGGCAAGGAAGTAACACTGAAGCTTTCTTT
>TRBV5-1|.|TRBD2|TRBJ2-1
CASSLVGGGYNEQFF
TGCGCCAGCAGCTTGGTAGGCGGGGGTTACAATGAGCAGTTCTTC